The source of this T cell receptor beta chain is a study of T cell changes during pregnancy in multiple sclerosis (dated by TCRdb to the late 2010s). Background for the entire study: In women with multiple sclerosis, the researchers looked at how the T cell repertoire shifted as pregnancy progressed.

The CDR3 runs 15 amino acids, cysteine and phenylalanine included. Only the CDR3 portion is preserved as DNA: 45 bases, with reading frame beginning at the first base. The germline V and J ends show losses of 2 bases and 4 bases respectively, and no gene match explains 3 bases of the junction. Based on the germline V gene, the CDR1 and CDR2 sequences are WSHSY and SAAADI. A remark on this clone: The antigen it recognizes is unknown. The sample holds no much larger clone one base away, and base qualities are not on file.

Library construction relied on the immunoSEQ multiplex PCR assay. The clones in this table, taken by TCRdb from immuneACCESS, are in-frame only. Not every clone is retained; where verified, under half of the shortfall comes from an unresolved V gene, and the cause of the rest is unknown. A total of some 100,000 clones appear in this sample, 85% to 95% of them only once. Together, the top ten hold 1.2% of the sample. The clonotype originates from a female donor with multiple sclerosis, enrolled in a pregnancy study. The chain couples TRBV10-2 to TRBJ2-2, with TRBD1 matching 8 junction bases. Sequenced here: peripheral blood, sampled in the second trimester of pregnancy. The CDR3 protein sequence reads: CASSEGRGLTGELFF. DNA sequence: TGCGCCAGCAGTGAGGGCAGGGGGCTCACCGGGGAGCTGTTTTTT.